Below, 9 T cell receptor beta chains from the same sample are listed, as sequenced in a study of blood T cell repertoires in COVID-19. TCRdb's table, derived via immunoSEQ multiplex PCR, lists solely in-frame clones and lacks some. The profile shows about 150,000 clones, about nine tenths of them singletons. The material sequenced was peripheral blood. The source of these receptors is a woman in her fifties or sixties with active or convalescent COVID-19.

This rearrangement joins TRBV12-3 or TRBV12-4 to TRBJ2-7, with a possible D match to TRBD1 (5 bases). This CDR3 region has 13 residues. V lost 0 bases and J 2 bases, leaving 5 bases between the germline ends. The DNA of the CDR3 is TGTGCCAGCAGTTTAGCAGGGGCCTACGAGCAGTACTTC. The encoded protein is CASSLAGAYEQYF.

The chain recombines TRBV6-6 with TRBJ1-6; possibly TRBD1 for D (6 bases). Trimming took off 5 bases at V and 7 bases at J, with 15 bases between the two ends. Germline V CDR1 and CDR2: MNHNY, SVGAGI (reference sequence). This CDR3 spans 15 amino acids. CDR3 nucleotide sequence: TGTGCCAGCAGTCAGGACAGTTCTGGGAATTCACCCCTCCACTTT. Amino acid sequence: CASSQDSSGNSPLHF.

The V and J genes are TRBV6-2 or TRBV6-3 and TRBJ2-1; 9 bases map to TRBD2. V trimming: 2 bases; J trimming: 8 bases; junction bases outside the gene matches: 1. This CDR3 is built from 13 residues. Germline loops: CDR1 MNHEY, CDR2 SVGEGT. CDR3 protein: CASSYVAGDEQFF. CDR3 bases: TGTGCCAGCAGTTACGTAGCGGGGGATGAGCAGTTCTTC.

The V call is TRBV6-5, the J call TRBJ1-1, with 8 bases fitting TRBD1. The germline CDR1 and CDR2 sequences are MNHEY and SVGAGI. Losses at the gene ends were 7 bases for V and 6 bases for J; bases not matched to a gene: 7. The CDR3 has 13 amino acids. CDR3 residues: CASISQGVAEAFF. DNA for the CDR3: TGTGCCAGCATTTCACAGGGGGTTGCTGAAGCTTTCTTT.

This clone was detected only once. J is TRBJ1-4 and V is TRBV5-6, with 11 bases identical to TRBD1. CDR3 size: 15 residues. Germline trimming cut 1 base from V and 7 bases from J; bases unmatched to any gene: 3. CDR1 is SGHDT and CDR2 is YYEEEE in the germline V gene. This CDR3 reads CASSLFGTGGEKLFF. Here the CDR3 DNA reads TGTGCCAGCAGCTTGTTCGGGACAGGGGGTGAAAAACTGTTTTTT.

The V gene is TRBV10-3, the J gene TRBJ2-2; D not certain. The CDR3 has 15 residues. CDR1 is ENHRY, CDR2 SYGVKD, per germline. Trimming removed 0 bases at V and 1 base at J, with 6 bases between. DNA for the CDR3: TGTGCCATCAGTGAGTCATCGGGGAACACCGGGGAGCTGTTTTTT. Protein product: CAISESSGNTGELFF.

The V and J genes are TRBV18 and TRBJ1-2, with TRBD1 matching 9 bases. The J segment lost 6 bases and the V segment lost 2 bases, leaving 7 bases of the junction unmatched. The CDR3 has 15 amino acids. Germline V gene sequence: CDR1 KGHSH, CDR2 LQKENI. For the CDR3, the DNA is TGTGCCAGCTCACCAGAGGGACAGGGAAGGAATGGCTACACCTTC. Protein: CASSPEGQGRNGYTF. Variable domain in full (rest from reference TRBV18 and TRBJ1-2): NAGVMQNPRHLVRRRGQEARLRCSPMKGHSHVYWYRQLPEEGLKFMVYLQKENIIDESGMPKERFSAEFPKEGPSILRIQQVVRGDSAAYFCASSPEGQGRNGYTFGSGTRLTVV.

V and J are TRBV7-2 and TRBJ2-1; 11 bases are a match to TRBD1. Germline V CDR1 and CDR2: SGHTA, FQGNSA. The CDR3 loop spans 14 amino acids. The ends lost 5 bases at V and 8 bases at J; junction bases unmatched: 5. The DNA of the CDR3 is TGTGCCAGCAGCCCTTGGGACAGGGGGGATGAGCAGTTCTTC. Its protein product is CASSPWDRGDEQFF.

The chain uses TRBV2 and TRBJ1-6, with 10 bases matching TRBD1. Germline V lookup: CDR1 SNHLY, CDR2 FYNNEI. The CDR3 contains 16 residues. J was trimmed by 7 bases and V by 6 bases; bases with no gene match: 9. The CDR3 protein is CASSPGGTGENSPLHF. CDR3 in DNA: TGTGCCAGCAGCCCCGGCGGGACAGGGGAGAATTCACCCCTCCACTTT.